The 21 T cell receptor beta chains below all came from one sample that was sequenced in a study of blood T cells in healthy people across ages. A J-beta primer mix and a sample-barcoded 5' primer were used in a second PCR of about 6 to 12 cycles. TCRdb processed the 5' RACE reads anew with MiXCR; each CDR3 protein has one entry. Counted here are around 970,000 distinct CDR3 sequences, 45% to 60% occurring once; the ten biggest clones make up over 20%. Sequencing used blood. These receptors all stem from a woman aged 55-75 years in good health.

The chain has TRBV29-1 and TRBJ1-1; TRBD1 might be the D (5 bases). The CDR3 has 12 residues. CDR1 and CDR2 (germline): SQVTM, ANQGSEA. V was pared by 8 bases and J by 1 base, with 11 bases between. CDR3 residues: CSYRGPNTEAFF. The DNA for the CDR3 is TGCAGCTACCGGGGCCCGAACACTGAAGCTTTCTTT.

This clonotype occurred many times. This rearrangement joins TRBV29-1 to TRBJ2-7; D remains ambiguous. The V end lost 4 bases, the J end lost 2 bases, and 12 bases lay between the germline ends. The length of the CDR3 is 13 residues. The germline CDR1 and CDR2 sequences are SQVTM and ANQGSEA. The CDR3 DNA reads TGCAGCGTTGCAGCCTCTCCCGCCTACGAGCAGTACTTC. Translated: CSVAASPAYEQYF.

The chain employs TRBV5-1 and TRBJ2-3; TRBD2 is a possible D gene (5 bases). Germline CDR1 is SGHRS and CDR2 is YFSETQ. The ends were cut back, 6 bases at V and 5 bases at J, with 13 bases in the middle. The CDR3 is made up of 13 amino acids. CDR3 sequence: CASMVSGGDTQYF. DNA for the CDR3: TGCGCCAGCATGGTTTCTGGAGGAGATACGCAGTATTTT.

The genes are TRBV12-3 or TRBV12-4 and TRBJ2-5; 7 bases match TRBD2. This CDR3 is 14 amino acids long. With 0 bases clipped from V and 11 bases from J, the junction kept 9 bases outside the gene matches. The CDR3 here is CASSLAGGLNEQYF. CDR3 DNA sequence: TGTGCCAGCAGTTTAGCGGGAGGGCTCAATGAGCAGTACTTC.

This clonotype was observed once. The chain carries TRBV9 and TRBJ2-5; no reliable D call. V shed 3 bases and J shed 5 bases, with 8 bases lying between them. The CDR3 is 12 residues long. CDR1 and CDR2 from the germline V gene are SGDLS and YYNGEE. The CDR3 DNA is TGTGCCAGCAGCGGAGGCATGGAGACCCAGTACTTC. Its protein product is CASSGGMETQYF.

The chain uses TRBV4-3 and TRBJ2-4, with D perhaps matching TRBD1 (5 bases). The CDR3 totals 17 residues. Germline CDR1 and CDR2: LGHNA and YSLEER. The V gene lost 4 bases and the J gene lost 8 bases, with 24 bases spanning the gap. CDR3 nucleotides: TGCGCCAGCAGCCCTGGGGTTTTAAGGGGTGGAAGGGACATTCAGTACTTC. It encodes CASSPGVLRGGRDIQYF.

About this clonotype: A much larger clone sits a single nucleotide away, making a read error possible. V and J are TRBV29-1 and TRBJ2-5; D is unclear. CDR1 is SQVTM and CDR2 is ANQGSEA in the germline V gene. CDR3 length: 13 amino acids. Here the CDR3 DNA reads TGCAGCGCTGAAGAACTGAGTTCGGAGACCCAGTACTTC. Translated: CSAEELSSETQYF.

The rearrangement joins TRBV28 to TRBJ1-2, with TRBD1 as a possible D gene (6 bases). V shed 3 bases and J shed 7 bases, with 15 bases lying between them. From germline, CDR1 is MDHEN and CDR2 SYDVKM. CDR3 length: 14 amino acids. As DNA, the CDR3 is TGTGCCAGCAGTTTCGGATGGGGGCGAGGTGGCTACACCTTC. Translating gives CASSFGWGRGGYTF.

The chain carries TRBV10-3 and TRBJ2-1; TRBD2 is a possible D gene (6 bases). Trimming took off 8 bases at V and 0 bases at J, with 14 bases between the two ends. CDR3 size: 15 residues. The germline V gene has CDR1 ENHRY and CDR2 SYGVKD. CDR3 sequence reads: CAIAEGRDSYNEQFF. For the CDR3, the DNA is TGTGCCATCGCCGAAGGGCGGGACTCCTACAATGAGCAGTTCTTC.

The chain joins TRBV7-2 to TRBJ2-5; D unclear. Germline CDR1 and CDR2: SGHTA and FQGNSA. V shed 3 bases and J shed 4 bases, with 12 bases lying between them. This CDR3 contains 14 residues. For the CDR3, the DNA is TGTGCCAGCAGCTTTAGGTCGTATCGAGAGACCCAGTACTTC. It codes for CASSFRSYRETQYF. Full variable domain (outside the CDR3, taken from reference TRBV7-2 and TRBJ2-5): GAGVSQSPSNKVTEKGKDVELRCDPISGHTALYWYRQSLGQGLEFLIYFQGNSAPDKSGLPSDRFSAERTGGSVSTLTIQRTQQEDSAVYLCASSFRSYRETQYFGPGTRLLVL.

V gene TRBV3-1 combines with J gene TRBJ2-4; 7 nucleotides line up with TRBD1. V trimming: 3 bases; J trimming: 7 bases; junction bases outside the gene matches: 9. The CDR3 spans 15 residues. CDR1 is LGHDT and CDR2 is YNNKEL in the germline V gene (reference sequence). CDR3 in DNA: TGTGCCAGCAGCCACTTGACAGGGACGGGGAACATTCAGTACTTC. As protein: CASSHLTGTGNIQYF.

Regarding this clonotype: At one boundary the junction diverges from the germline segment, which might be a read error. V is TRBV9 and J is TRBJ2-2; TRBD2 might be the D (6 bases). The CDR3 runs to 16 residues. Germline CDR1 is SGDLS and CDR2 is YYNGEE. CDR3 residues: CASSVAKSAAGGEPFF. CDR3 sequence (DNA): TGTGCCAGCAGCGTAGCTAAGAGTGCGGCGGGCGGGGAGCCGTTTTTT.

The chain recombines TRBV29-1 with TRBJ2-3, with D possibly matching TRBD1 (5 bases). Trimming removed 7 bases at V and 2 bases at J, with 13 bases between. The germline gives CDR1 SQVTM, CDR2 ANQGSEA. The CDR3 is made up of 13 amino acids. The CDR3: CSEGVAHTDTQYF. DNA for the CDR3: TGCAGCGAAGGGGTCGCACACACAGATACGCAGTATTTT.

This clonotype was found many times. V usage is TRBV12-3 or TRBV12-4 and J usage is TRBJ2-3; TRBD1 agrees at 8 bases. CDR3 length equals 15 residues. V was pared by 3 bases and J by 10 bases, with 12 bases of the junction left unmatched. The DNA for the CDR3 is TGTGCCAGCAGTTTCCAGGGGGCGGGCTTTGCGCCGCAGTATTTT. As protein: CASSFQGAGFAPQYF.

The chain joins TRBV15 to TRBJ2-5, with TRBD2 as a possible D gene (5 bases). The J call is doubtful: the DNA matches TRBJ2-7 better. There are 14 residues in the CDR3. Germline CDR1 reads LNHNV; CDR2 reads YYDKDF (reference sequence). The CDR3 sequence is CAIKGDYSSYEQYF. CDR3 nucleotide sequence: TGTGCCATTAAAGGCGACTACTCCTCCTACGAGCAGTACTTC.

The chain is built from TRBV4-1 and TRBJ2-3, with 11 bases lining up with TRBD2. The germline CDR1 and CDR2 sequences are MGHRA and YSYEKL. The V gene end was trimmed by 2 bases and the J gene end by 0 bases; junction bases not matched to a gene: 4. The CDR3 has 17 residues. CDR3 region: CASSQPRTSGSTDTQYF. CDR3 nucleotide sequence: TGCGCCAGCAGCCAACCTCGGACTAGCGGGAGCACAGATACGCAGTATTTT.

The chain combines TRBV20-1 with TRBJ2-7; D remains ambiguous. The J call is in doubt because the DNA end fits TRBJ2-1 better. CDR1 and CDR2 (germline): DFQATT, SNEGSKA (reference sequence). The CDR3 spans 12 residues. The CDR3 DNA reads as TGCAGTGCTAGAAACTGGCCCCGGGAGCAGTTCTTC. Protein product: CSARNWPREQFF.

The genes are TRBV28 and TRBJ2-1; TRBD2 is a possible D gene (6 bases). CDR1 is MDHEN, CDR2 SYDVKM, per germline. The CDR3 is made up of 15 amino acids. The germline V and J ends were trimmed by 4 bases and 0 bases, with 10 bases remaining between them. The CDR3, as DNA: TGTGCCAGCAGTTATAGCGGATTCTCCTACAATGAGCAGTTCTTC. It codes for CASSYSGFSYNEQFF.

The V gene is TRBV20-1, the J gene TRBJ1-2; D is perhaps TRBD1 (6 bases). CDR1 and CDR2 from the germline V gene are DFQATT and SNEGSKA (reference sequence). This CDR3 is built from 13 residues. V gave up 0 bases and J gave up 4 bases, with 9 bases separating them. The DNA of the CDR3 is TGCAGTGCTAGAGATGACAGGAGCTATGGCTACACCTTC. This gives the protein CSARDDRSYGYTF.

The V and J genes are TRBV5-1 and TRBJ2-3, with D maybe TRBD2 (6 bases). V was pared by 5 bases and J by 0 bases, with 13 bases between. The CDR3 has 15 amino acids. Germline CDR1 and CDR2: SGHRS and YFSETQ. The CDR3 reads CASREGSFSTDTQYF. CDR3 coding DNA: TGCGCCAGCAGGGAGGGTTCCTTTAGCACAGATACGCAGTATTTT. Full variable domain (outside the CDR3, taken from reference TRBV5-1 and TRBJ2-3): KAGVTQTPRYLIKTRGQQVTLSCSPISGHRSVSWYQQTPGQGLQFLFEYFSETQRNKGNFPGRFSGRQFSNSRSEMNVSTLELGDSALYLCASREGSFSTDTQYFGPGTRLTVL.

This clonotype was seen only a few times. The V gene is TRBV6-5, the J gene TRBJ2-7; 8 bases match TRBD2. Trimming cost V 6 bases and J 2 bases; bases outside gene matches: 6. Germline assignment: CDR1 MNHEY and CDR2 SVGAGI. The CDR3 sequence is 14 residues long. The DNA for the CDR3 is TGTGCCAGCAGCGTAATGGGACTAGCCTACGAGCAGTACTTC. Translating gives CASSVMGLAYEQYF.